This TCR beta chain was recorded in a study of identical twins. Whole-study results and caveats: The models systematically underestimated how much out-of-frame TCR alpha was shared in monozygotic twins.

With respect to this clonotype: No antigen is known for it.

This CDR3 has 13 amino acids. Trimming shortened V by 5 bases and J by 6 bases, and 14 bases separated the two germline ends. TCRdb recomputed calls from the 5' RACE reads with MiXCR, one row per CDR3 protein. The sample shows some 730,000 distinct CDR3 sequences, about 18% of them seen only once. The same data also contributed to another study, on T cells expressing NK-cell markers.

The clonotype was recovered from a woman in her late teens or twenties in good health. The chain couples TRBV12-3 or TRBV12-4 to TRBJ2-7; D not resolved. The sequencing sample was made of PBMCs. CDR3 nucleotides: TGTGCCAGCAGTACCTGGTCGGGTTCCGAGCAGTACTTC. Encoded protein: CASSTWSGSEQYF.